A few counts support the clone carrying this T cell receptor beta chain. Its antigen is still unknown. The data originate from a study of blood T cells in healthy people across ages. Combining a sample-barcoded 5' primer with a J-beta primer mix, a second PCR ran for about 6 to 11 cycles. A template-switch adaptor containing 12 random nucleotides labeled each cDNA molecule. TCRdb fed the 5' RACE reads into MiXCR, producing one record per CDR3 protein. The sample includes under 2 million distinct CDR3 sequences, around 35% of them seen just once. Per germline, CDR1 SNHLY and CDR2 FYNNEI. Trimming cost V 5 bases and J 4 bases, with 17 bases left between them. The CDR3 is 15 residues long. Study-wide findings and caveats: The long-lived group displayed more naive CD4+ cells, plus higher diversity, than the aged donors did. Diversity figures derived from one million T cells were judged to underestimate the true value.

Material: blood. The TCR was taken from a woman aged 30 to 39 in good health. V is TRBV2 and J is TRBJ2-5; D perhaps matches TRBD1 (6 bases). DNA of the CDR3: TGTGCCAGCAGTATCTCCAGGGGTTTAGGAGAGACCCAGTACTTC. Encoded protein: CASSISRGLGETQYF.